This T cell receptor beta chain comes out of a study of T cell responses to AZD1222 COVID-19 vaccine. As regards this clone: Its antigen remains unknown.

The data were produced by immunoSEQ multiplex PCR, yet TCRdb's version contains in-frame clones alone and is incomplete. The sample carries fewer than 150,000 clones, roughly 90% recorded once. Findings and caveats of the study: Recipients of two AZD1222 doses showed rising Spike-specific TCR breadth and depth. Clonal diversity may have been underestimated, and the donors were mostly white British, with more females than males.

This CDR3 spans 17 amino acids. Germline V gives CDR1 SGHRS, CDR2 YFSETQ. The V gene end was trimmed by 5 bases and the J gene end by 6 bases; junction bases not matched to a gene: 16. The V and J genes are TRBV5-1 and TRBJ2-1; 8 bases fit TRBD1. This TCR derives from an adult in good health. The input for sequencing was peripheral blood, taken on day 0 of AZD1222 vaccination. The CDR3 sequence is CASSSGTGEKIVNEQFF. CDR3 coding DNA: TGCGCCAGCAGTTCCGGGACAGGAGAAAAGATAGTCAATGAGCAGTTCTTC.